These 4 T cell receptor beta chains share one sample of origin, sequenced in a study of cytomegalovirus exposure and HLA in healthy donors. The primer mix had 60 Vbeta and 13 Jbeta primers. Generated by immunoSEQ multiplex PCR, the TCRdb table keeps only in-frame clones and is missing some. The table has approximately 160,000 clones, roughly 80% seen once; the top ten hold about 1.5%. Sample: PBMCs. Receptor source: a man aged 50-59 years in good health and CMV-seropositive.

This sequence joins TRBV28 and TRBJ2-7; D gene ambiguous. Germline V gives CDR1 MDHEN, CDR2 SYDVKM. Trimming cost V 3 bases and J 1 base, with 7 bases left between them. The CDR3 extends over 13 amino acids. The CDR3 bases are TGTGCCAGCAGTTTGGCTCAGTCCTACGAGCAGTACTTC. It yields the protein CASSLAQSYEQYF. Supplemented by reference TRBV28 and TRBJ2-7, the full variable domain reads DVKVTQSSRYLVKRTGEKVFLECVQDMDHENMFWYRQDPGLGLRLIYFSYDVKMKEKGDIPEGYSVSREKKERFSLILESASTNQTSMYLCASSLAQSYEQYFGPGTRLTVT.

The V gene is TRBV28, the J gene TRBJ1-4; D is uncertain. This CDR3 contains 15 residues. Trimming left V 7 bases short and J 8 bases short, with 20 bases between. The germline V gene has CDR1 MDHEN and CDR2 SYDVKM. The DNA of the CDR3 is TGTGCCAGCACCCCCGACATCCCCTCGAACGAAAAACTGTTTTTT. Translating gives CASTPDIPSNEKLFF.

The chain is built from TRBV7-2 and TRBJ2-5; D perhaps matches TRBD2 (5 bases). Germline values: CDR1 SGHTA, CDR2 FQGNSA. Trimming stripped 1 base from V and 5 bases from J, with 17 bases between. There are 16 residues in the CDR3. CDR3 nucleotide sequence: TGTGCCAGCAGCTTAGAGGTCTCGGGGTTCCAGGAGACCCAGTACTTC. Residues: CASSLEVSGFQETQYF.

This chain connects TRBV28 to TRBJ2-7; 7 nucleotides align to TRBD1. The J segment lost 5 bases and the V segment lost 6 bases, leaving 10 bases of the junction unmatched. Per the germline V gene, CDR1 is MDHEN and CDR2 is SYDVKM. This CDR3 contains 14 residues. The CDR3 nucleotides are TGTGCCAGCAGAGTAAACAGGGGCATAGACGAGCAGTACTTC. Translated, it gives CASRVNRGIDEQYF.